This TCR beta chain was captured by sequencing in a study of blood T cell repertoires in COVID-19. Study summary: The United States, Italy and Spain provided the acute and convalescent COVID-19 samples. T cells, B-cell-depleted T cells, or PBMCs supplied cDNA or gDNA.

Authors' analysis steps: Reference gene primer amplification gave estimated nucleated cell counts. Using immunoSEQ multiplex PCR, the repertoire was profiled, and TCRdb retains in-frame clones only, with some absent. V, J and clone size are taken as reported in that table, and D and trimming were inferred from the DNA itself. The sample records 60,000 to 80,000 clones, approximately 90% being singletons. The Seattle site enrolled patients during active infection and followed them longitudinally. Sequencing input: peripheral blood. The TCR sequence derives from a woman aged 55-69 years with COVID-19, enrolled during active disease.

The CDR3 DNA follows: TGTGCCAGCAGCCGTACTGAGTATGGCTACACCTTC. Amino acid sequence: CASSRTEYGYTF. This chain connects TRBV11-3 to TRBJ1-2; D is unclear. The V gene lost 5 bases and the J gene lost 5 bases, with 9 bases spanning the gap. This CDR3 region has 12 residues. Germline-derived CDR1 and CDR2 are SGHNT and YENEEA. The whole variable domain, filled in from reference TRBV11-3 and TRBJ1-2, reads EAGVVQSPRYKIIEKKQPVAFWCNPISGHNTLYWYLQNLGQGPELLIRYENEEAVDDSQLPKDRFSAERLKGVDSTLKIQPAELGDSAVYLCASSRTEYGYTFGSGTRLTVV.